The 29 T cell receptor beta chains listed next were all sequenced from one sample in a study of cytomegalovirus exposure and HLA in healthy donors. The study ran its PCR with 60 Vbeta and 13 Jbeta primers. This table comes from immunoSEQ multiplex PCR, and its TCRdb copy is limited to in-frame clones, with some not included. The sample lists under 110,000 clones, around 80% seen once, with around 6.4% in the top ten. The material sequenced was PBMCs. The receptors were sampled from a woman between 50 and 59 years old in good health and CMV-seropositive.

The chain is built from TRBV19 and TRBJ2-7; 9 nucleotides agree with TRBD2. From germline, CDR1 is LNHDA and CDR2 SQIVND (reference sequence). The CDR3 covers 13 residues. With V trimmed by 4 bases and J by 7 bases, 5 bases remained unmatched. This CDR3 reads CASSTAGGWEQYF. CDR3 in DNA: TGTGCCAGTAGTACGGCGGGGGGGTGGGAGCAGTACTTC. Full variable domain (missing parts from reference TRBV19 and TRBJ2-7): DGGITQSPKYLFRKEGQNVTLSCEQNLNHDAMYWYRQDPGQGLRLIYYSQIVNDFQKGDIAEGYSVSREKKESFPLTVTSAQKNPTAFYLCASSTAGGWEQYFGPGTRLTVT.

The CDR3 spells CASSTQASYGYTF. The CDR3 DNA reads as TGTGCCAGCAGCACTCAGGCGAGCTATGGCTACACCTTC. This chain uses TRBV11-2 with TRBJ1-2; D ambiguous. Germline assignment: CDR1 SGHAT and CDR2 FQNNGV. The CDR3 length is 13 residues. Trimming took off 5 bases at V and 4 bases at J, with 11 bases between the two ends.

The CDR3 loop reads CASSPGLAGGRPGEQFF. The CDR3 region has the DNA TGCGCCAGCAGCCCGGGACTAGCGGGGGGTCGGCCTGGTGAGCAGTTCTTC. The V gene is TRBV5-1, the J gene TRBJ2-1; 15 positions agree with TRBD2. This CDR3 region has 17 residues. The J segment lost 9 bases and the V segment lost 4 bases, leaving 11 bases of the junction unmatched. The germline V gene encodes CDR1 SGHRS and CDR2 YFSETQ.

The chain is built from TRBV2 and TRBJ2-5, with 9 bases lining up with TRBD2. CDR3 length: 16 amino acids. With 7 bases clipped from V and 0 bases from J, the junction kept 9 bases outside the gene matches. Germline V lookup: CDR1 SNHLY, CDR2 FYNNEI. In DNA, the CDR3 is TGTGCCAGCAACCCTAGCGGGGTTTTTAACCAAGAGACCCAGTACTTC. Its protein product is CASNPSGVFNQETQYF.

The table lists this clone with a few counts. This sequence joins TRBV6-1 and TRBJ1-5; TRBD1 matches 7 bases. V lost 7 bases, J lost 4 bases, and 7 bases stayed unmatched. Per the germline V gene, CDR1 is MNHNS and CDR2 is SASEGT. The CDR3 is made up of 14 amino acids. CDR3 in amino acids: CASTETGWNQPQHF. The CDR3 DNA reads TGTGCCAGCACCGAGACAGGGTGGAATCAGCCCCAGCATTTT.

This clone has more than one count but fewer than ten. CDR3: CASSLVSPGGNQPQHF. In DNA, the CDR3 is TGTGCCAGCAGCTTAGTTAGCCCCGGGGGAAATCAGCCCCAGCATTTT. J is TRBJ1-5 and V is TRBV7-8; a weak D match, TRBD1 (5 bases). The germline V and J ends were trimmed by 1 base and 4 bases, with 14 bases remaining between them. Per germline, CDR1 SGHVS and CDR2 FQNEAQ. This CDR3 is 16 amino acids long.

The rearrangement joins TRBV6-1 to TRBJ1-2; D remains unclear. The length of the CDR3 is 14 residues. Germline lookup yields CDR1 MNHNS and CDR2 SASEGT. The ends were cut back, 6 bases at V and 1 base at J, with 12 bases in the middle. DNA of the CDR3: TGTGCCAGCAGCGAAACGTGGAGTAACTATGGCTACACCTTC. Protein: CASSETWSNYGYTF.

The CDR3 DNA reads as TGTGCCAGCAGCTCGGACAGTTACTACGAGCAGTACTTC. Protein: CASSSDSYYEQYF. V is TRBV7-9 and J is TRBJ2-7; a weak D match, TRBD1 (6 bases). This CDR3 spans 13 amino acids. The germline CDR1 and CDR2 sequences are SEHNR and FQNEAQ (reference sequence). The V gene lost 4 bases and the J gene lost 3 bases, with 10 bases spanning the gap. Full variable domain (outside the CDR3, taken from reference TRBV7-9 and TRBJ2-7): DTGVSQNPRHKITKRGQNVTFRCDPISEHNRLYWYRQTLGQGPEFLTYFQNEAQLEKSRLLSDRFSAERPKGSFSTLEIQRTEQGDSAMYLCASSSDSYYEQYFGPGTRLTVT.

The V gene is TRBV7-6, the J gene TRBJ2-7, with a tentative D call TRBD2 (5 bases). The CDR3 loop spans 15 amino acids. Trimming took off 0 bases at V and 0 bases at J, with 9 bases between the two ends. The V gene's germline CDR1 is SGHVS and CDR2 FNYEAQ. CDR3 residues: CASSLASGNSYEQYF. CDR3 nucleotides: TGTGCCAGCAGCTTAGCGAGCGGTAACTCCTACGAGCAGTACTTC.

The chain is built from TRBV29-1 and TRBJ1-2, with 7 bases aligning to TRBD1. Germline V gives CDR1 SQVTM, CDR2 ANQGSEA. Germline trimming cut 4 bases from V and 5 bases from J; bases unmatched to any gene: 13. The CDR3 totals 15 residues. CDR3 loop: CSVVALTGTAYGYTF. As DNA, the CDR3 is TGCAGCGTTGTAGCATTAACCGGGACAGCTTATGGCTACACCTTC.

The rearrangement joins TRBV6-5 to TRBJ1-2, with 9 bases identical to TRBD1. CDR1 is MNHEY, CDR2 SVGAGI, per germline. With 8 bases clipped from V and 3 bases from J, the junction kept 7 bases outside the gene matches. The CDR3 extends over 14 amino acids. The CDR3 DNA is TGTGCCAGCCGTCCTAGGACAGGGGACTATGGCTACACCTTC. Its protein is CASRPRTGDYGYTF.

J is TRBJ2-7 and V is TRBV6-6; 12 bases agree with TRBD1. J lost 3 bases, V lost 6 bases, and 3 bases had no gene match. This CDR3 spans 14 amino acids. Looked up from germline, CDR1 is MNHNY and CDR2 is SVGAGI (reference sequence). CDR3 in DNA: TGTGCCAGCAGGGGGACAGGGGGCTTCTACGAGCAGTACTTC. This translates into CASRGTGGFYEQYF.

This clone was observed a single time. J is TRBJ1-1 and V is TRBV25-1; a possible D gene is TRBD1 (5 bases). The CDR3 totals 15 residues. Germline lookup yields CDR1 MGHDK and CDR2 SYGVNS. Trimming pared 3 bases from V and 3 bases from J, leaving 14 bases between. The CDR3 sequence: CASSEGGAGDTEAFF. The CDR3 DNA reads TGTGCCAGCAGTGAGGGGGGTGCCGGGGACACTGAAGCTTTCTTT.

This chain connects TRBV7-3 to TRBJ2-5, with TRBD2 identical over 11 bases. Germline lookup yields CDR1 SGHTA and CDR2 FQGTGA. The CDR3 is 15 amino acids. The V gene end was trimmed by 4 bases and the J gene end by 3 bases; junction bases not matched to a gene: 4. The CDR3 spells CASSSTGLAEETQYF. The CDR3 bases are TGTGCCAGCAGCTCCACGGGACTAGCGGAAGAGACCCAGTACTTC.

This clone was observed a few times. J is TRBJ1-1 and V is TRBV6-6; D call uncertain. Trimming took off 0 bases at V and 4 bases at J, with 9 bases between the two ends. The CDR3 runs to 14 residues. CDR1 and CDR2 (germline): MNHNY, SVGAGI (reference sequence). CDR3 residues: CASSYSGMATEAFF. The CDR3 DNA follows: TGTGCCAGCAGTTACTCCGGGATGGCCACTGAAGCTTTCTTT.

Many counts were recorded for this clone. The chain recombines TRBV6-6 with TRBJ1-3; D is unresolved. This CDR3 has 16 residues. Trimming removed 0 bases from V and 3 bases from J, with 12 bases in between. Germline CDR1 reads MNHNY; CDR2 reads SVGAGI (reference sequence). The CDR3 DNA follows: TGTGCCAGCAGTTACTCGAAGACTCGAGGTGGAAACACCATATATTTT. It codes for CASSYSKTRGGNTIYF.

This clone showed up just a few times. The J gene is TRBJ1-1, the V gene TRBV6-1; TRBD1 matches 10 bases. The CDR3 runs 15 residues. The V segment lost 3 bases and the J segment 0 bases; nucleotides outside the gene matches: 1. CDR1 and CDR2 from the germline V gene are MNHNS and SASEGT. The CDR3 loop is CASSEGQGMNTEAFF. CDR3 coding DNA: TGTGCCAGCAGTGAGGGACAGGGGATGAACACTGAAGCTTTCTTT.

The CDR3 DNA reads as TGTGCCAGCAGTGAAAGGGGGGACAGGGGCGACGAGCAGTACTTC. It translates to CASSERGDRGDEQYF. The V call is TRBV6-1, the J call TRBJ2-5, with 10 bases aligning to TRBD1. The J call is uncertain, as TRBJ2-7 better fits the DNA end. This CDR3 is 15 amino acids long. Germline V gene sequence: CDR1 MNHNS, CDR2 SASEGT.

Here the CDR3 DNA reads TGTGCCAGCTCACCACTTGGGACAGCAAACGAGCAGTACTTC. This sequence encodes CASSPLGTANEQYF. The rearrangement joins TRBV18 to TRBJ2-7; the match to TRBD1 covers 7 bases. Germline values: CDR1 KGHSH, CDR2 LQKENI. CDR3 length: 14 residues. The trim removed 1 base at V and 5 bases at J, leaving 5 bases unmatched.

V is TRBV28 and J is TRBJ1-2, with D possibly being TRBD1 (6 bases). CDR3 length: 12 amino acids. Germline lookup yields CDR1 MDHEN and CDR2 SYDVKM. With 5 bases removed from V and 8 bases from J, the gap between germline ends came to 12 bases. This chain's CDR3 is CASSSRGRGYTF. In nucleotides, the CDR3 is TGTGCCAGCAGTAGCAGGGGTCGGGGCTACACCTTC.

V gene TRBV6-6 combines with J gene TRBJ2-7, with 8 bases fitting TRBD1. This CDR3 is 14 amino acids long. Germline CDR1 is MNHNY and CDR2 is SVGAGI (reference sequence). Germline trimming cut 5 bases from V and 7 bases from J; bases unmatched to any gene: 10. CDR3 amino acids: CASSTGTGAREQYF. In DNA form, the CDR3 reads TGTGCCAGCAGTACCGGGACAGGCGCCCGGGAGCAGTACTTC.

This chain connects TRBV7-8 to TRBJ2-4; 13 nucleotides match TRBD2. The CDR3 has 21 amino acids. V trimming: 5 bases; J trimming: 3 bases; junction bases outside the gene matches: 19. Germline assignment: CDR1 SGHVS and CDR2 FQNEAQ. The DNA of the CDR3 is TGTGCCAGCAGCCAAATCTCCGGAGGACTAGCGGGGGATGTTGACAAAAACATTCAGTACTTC. Amino acid sequence: CASSQISGGLAGDVDKNIQYF.

V gene TRBV15 combines with J gene TRBJ2-7; D gene ambiguous. Looked up from germline, CDR1 is LNHNV and CDR2 is YYDKDF (reference sequence). The ends were cut back, 4 bases at V and 3 bases at J, with 10 bases in the middle. The CDR3 consists of 13 residues. The CDR3 spells CATSTSSFYEQYF. DNA of the CDR3: TGTGCCACCAGCACTAGTAGTTTCTACGAGCAGTACTTC.

This chain uses TRBV9 with TRBJ1-2; TRBD1 aligns across 8 bases. The germline CDR1 and CDR2 sequences are SGDLS and YYNGEE. Losses at the gene ends were 1 base for V and 6 bases for J; bases not matched to a gene: 8. The CDR3 is 15 amino acids. The CDR3: CASSVIQGVGNGYTF. CDR3 coding DNA: TGTGCCAGCAGCGTAATACAGGGGGTAGGAAATGGCTACACCTTC.

The rearrangement joins TRBV6-5 to TRBJ2-5, with D perhaps TRBD2 (7 bases). CDR3 length: 14 residues. V shed 5 bases and J shed 1 base, with 11 bases lying between them. From germline, CDR1 is MNHEY and CDR2 SVGAGI. The CDR3 reads CASSRGAAQETQYF. The CDR3 DNA sequence: TGTGCCAGCAGTCGGGGGGCCGCCCAAGAGACCCAGTACTTC.

This clone has only a few counts. The chain couples TRBV9 to TRBJ1-3; D uncertain. The CDR3 contains 16 residues. CDR1 SGDLS and CDR2 YYNGEE come from the germline V gene. The V end lost 2 bases, the J end lost 0 bases, and 12 bases lay between the germline ends. The CDR3 coding sequence is TGTGCCAGCAGCGTTCAGATCGGGGACTCTGGAAACACCATATATTTT. Residues: CASSVQIGDSGNTIYF.

V is TRBV4-1 and J is TRBJ2-5; 9 bases align to TRBD1. The DNA matches TRBJ2-7 better at its end, which makes the J call doubtful. The CDR3 consists of 14 residues. CDR1 and CDR2 (germline): MGHRA, YSYEKL. CDR3 loop: CASSHGQGSDEQYF. CDR3 nucleotides: TGCGCCAGCAGCCACGGACAGGGGTCGGACGAGCAGTACTTC.

The V gene is TRBV18, the J gene TRBJ2-1, with D tentatively TRBD1 (7 bases). The germline V gene has CDR1 KGHSH and CDR2 LQKENI. This CDR3 comprises 15 residues. Trimming removed 3 bases from V and 7 bases from J, with 16 bases in between. The CDR3 region has the DNA TGTGCCAGCTCACCGGTCCGGACAGGACTAAATGAGCAGTTCTTC. Residues: CASSPVRTGLNEQFF.

The rearrangement uses TRBV18 and TRBJ2-6; 8 nucleotides line up with TRBD1. CDR3 length: 19 residues. The V and J ends lost 4 bases and 0 bases, in that order; junction bases with no gene match: 11. Germline CDR1 KGHSH, CDR2 LQKENI. CDR3: CASSLTTTGVGSGANVLTF. CDR3 DNA: TGTGCCAGCTCACTCACTACGACAGGGGTGGGCTCTGGGGCCAACGTCCTGACTTTC.